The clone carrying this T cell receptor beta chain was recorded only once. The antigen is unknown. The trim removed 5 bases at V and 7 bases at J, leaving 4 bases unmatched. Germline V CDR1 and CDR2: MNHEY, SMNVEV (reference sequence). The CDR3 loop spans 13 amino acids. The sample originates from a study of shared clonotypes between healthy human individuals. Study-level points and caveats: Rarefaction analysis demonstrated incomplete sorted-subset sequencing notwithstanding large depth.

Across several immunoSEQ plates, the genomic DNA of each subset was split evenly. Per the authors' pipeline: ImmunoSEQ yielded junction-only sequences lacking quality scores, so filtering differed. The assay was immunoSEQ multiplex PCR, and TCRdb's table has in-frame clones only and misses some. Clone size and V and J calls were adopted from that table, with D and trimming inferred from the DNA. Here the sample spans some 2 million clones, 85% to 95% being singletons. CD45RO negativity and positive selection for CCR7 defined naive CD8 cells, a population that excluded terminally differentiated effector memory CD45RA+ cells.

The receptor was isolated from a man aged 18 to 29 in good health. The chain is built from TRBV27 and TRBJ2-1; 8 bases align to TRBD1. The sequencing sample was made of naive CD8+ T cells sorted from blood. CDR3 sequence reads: CASSDRGPNEQFF. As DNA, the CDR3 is TGTGCCAGCAGTGACAGGGGTCCTAATGAGCAGTTCTTC.